The 23 T cell receptor beta chains given below trace back to one sample, sequenced in a study of regulatory T cells in long-lasting Graves disease. iRepertoire HTBI primers and Arm-PCR of CDR3 regions built TCR beta libraries. TCRdb itself ran the multiplex PCR reads through MiXCR, one entry per CDR3 protein. This table has about 540,000 distinct CDR3 sequences, roughly 12% appearing once. Time point noted: newly diagnosed GD, antithyroid drugs for less than 3 months. Construction of the TCR library relied on RNA isolated from PBMCs. These data are also associated with another study on T cells in Graves' hyperthyroidism and ophthalmopathy.

Sample: peripheral blood mononuclear cells (PBMCs), taken at new diagnosis, from a patient treated with antithyroid drugs. Every receptor here comes from a man aged 30 to 45 with Graves disease.

In its sample, this clonotype was seen many times. The chain has TRBV12-3 or TRBV12-4 and TRBJ2-7; no reliable D call. The CDR3 is made up of 13 amino acids. Trimming left V 5 bases short and J 2 bases short, with 10 bases between. The chain's CDR3 is CASSRHQAYEQYF. The DNA for the CDR3 is TGTGCCAGCAGTAGACACCAGGCCTACGAGCAGTACTTC.

This clonotype was seen repeatedly, ten times or more. The gene calls are TRBV29-1 and TRBJ2-2, with D tentatively TRBD1 (6 bases). Germline V gives CDR1 SQVTM, CDR2 ANQGSEA. The CDR3 sequence is 14 residues long. V was cut by 1 base and J by 2 bases, with 8 bases left in between. The CDR3 loop is CSVEGTENTGELFF. Here the CDR3 DNA reads TGCAGCGTTGAAGGGACAGAAAACACCGGGGAGCTGTTTTTT.

This clonotype has ten or more counts. The chain has TRBV6-1 and TRBJ1-5; D not certain. Germline assignment: CDR1 MNHNS and CDR2 SASEGT. This CDR3 is built from 12 residues. The germline V and J ends were trimmed by 8 bases and 1 base, with 6 bases remaining between them. The CDR3, as DNA: TGTGCCAGCTTGGCGAGCAATCAGCCCCAGCATTTT. The encoded protein is CASLASNQPQHF.

This clonotype was detected ten times or more. This chain uses TRBV9 with TRBJ2-1, with TRBD1 matching over 7 bases. The CDR3 is 14 residues long. V dropped 4 bases and J dropped 6; count of bases not matched to a gene: 7. Germline V gene data show CDR1 as SGDLS and CDR2 as YYNGEE. The CDR3 region is CASSHGDRVNEQFF. The CDR3 region has the DNA TGTGCCAGCAGCCATGGAGACAGGGTCAATGAGCAGTTCTTC.

This clonotype was recorded at least ten times. The chain is built from TRBV3-1 and TRBJ2-7; no clear D. V was pared by 4 bases and J by 7 bases, with 8 bases between. Germline values: CDR1 LGHDT, CDR2 YNNKEL (reference sequence). This CDR3 region has 11 residues. This CDR3 is CASSLHGEQYF. The CDR3 DNA sequence: TGTGCCAGCAGCCTACATGGGGAGCAGTACTTC.

This CDR3 is CSVDMWDTNSYGYTF. The CDR3 bases are TGCAGCGTTGATATGTGGGACACCAACTCCTATGGCTACACCTTC. The V gene is TRBV29-1, the J gene TRBJ1-2, with a possible D match to TRBD1 (6 bases). V was shortened by 3 bases and J by 4 bases, with 18 bases between the two germline ends. The CDR3 spans 15 residues. The germline V gene has CDR1 SQVTM and CDR2 ANQGSEA.

The table lists this clonotype with many counts. The chain employs TRBV7-8 and TRBJ2-1; maybe TRBD2 (5 bases). The length of the CDR3 is 13 residues. V lost 2 bases to trimming and J lost 8 bases, with 10 bases between them. Per the germline V gene, CDR1 is SGHVS and CDR2 is FQNEAQ. CDR3 DNA: TGTGCCAGCAGCTTACGTGGGGAGTATGAGCAGTTCTTC. Translation: CASSLRGEYEQFF.

The table lists this clonotype with many counts. The chain couples TRBV12-3 or TRBV12-4 to TRBJ1-1, with 7 bases matching TRBD1. The CDR3 sequence is 13 residues long. The ends lost 5 bases at V and 6 bases at J; junction bases unmatched: 6. The CDR3: CASSRGGRAEAFF. The CDR3 DNA sequence: TGTGCCAGCAGTCGAGGGGGCCGGGCTGAAGCTTTCTTT.

Many counts were recorded for this clonotype. The chain carries TRBV12-3 or TRBV12-4 and TRBJ2-1, with 7 nucleotides matching TRBD1. V lost 8 bases and J lost 5; bases outside the gene matches: 15. CDR3 size: 16 residues. CDR3 residues: CASQTYDRASHNEQFF. CDR3 coding DNA: TGTGCCAGCCAGACTTACGACAGGGCGTCGCACAATGAGCAGTTCTTC.

The table lists this clonotype with many counts. This sequence joins TRBV7-6 and TRBJ1-2; D perhaps matches TRBD1 (5 bases). The germline V gene has CDR1 SGHVS and CDR2 FNYEAQ. There are 17 residues in the CDR3. Trimming removed 1 base from V and 4 bases from J, with 19 bases in between. The CDR3 loop reads CASSLGAIGRVGYGYTF. The CDR3 DNA reads TGTGCCAGCAGCTTAGGGGCTATCGGCAGGGTGGGCTATGGCTACACCTTC.

In this sample, this clonotype turned up many times. The chain's CDR3 is CASSPPGSSYEQYF. The CDR3 region has the DNA TGTGCCAGCTCACCACCTGGGAGCTCCTACGAGCAGTACTTC. The genes are TRBV18 and TRBJ2-7; D is possibly TRBD2 (5 bases). V dropped 0 bases and J dropped 0 bases, with 6 bases sitting between them. The CDR3 covers 14 residues. CDR1 is KGHSH, CDR2 LQKENI, per germline.

This clonotype was recorded at least ten times. V is TRBV28 and J is TRBJ2-1; D not certain. The CDR3 spans 15 residues. Trimming removed 3 bases from V and 7 bases from J, with 16 bases in between. Looked up from germline, CDR1 is MDHEN and CDR2 is SYDVKM. CDR3 in amino acids: CASSFGRWFLNEQFF. CDR3 sequence (DNA): TGTGCCAGCAGTTTCGGGCGTTGGTTTCTAAATGAGCAGTTCTTC.

This clonotype occurred many times. The chain couples TRBV7-9 to TRBJ1-5, with 7 bases matching TRBD1. There are 15 residues in the CDR3. Germline trimming cut 2 bases from V and 9 bases from J; bases unmatched to any gene: 10. The germline V gene has CDR1 SEHNR and CDR2 FQNEAQ (reference sequence). CDR3 loop: CASSLQGQDTPPQHF. The DNA of the CDR3 is TGTGCCAGCAGCTTACAAGGACAGGATACTCCGCCCCAGCATTTT.

This clonotype was observed at least ten times. This chain uses TRBV7-3 with TRBJ2-1, with D possibly matching TRBD2 (6 bases). Germline V CDR1 and CDR2: SGHTA, FQGTGA. There are 13 residues in the CDR3. V lost 3 bases, J lost 9 bases, and 12 bases lay in between. The CDR3 sequence is CASSLGLSGEQFF. For the CDR3, the DNA is TGTGCCAGCAGCTTGGGACTTTCCGGTGAGCAGTTCTTC.

The chain carries TRBV6-2 or TRBV6-3 and TRBJ2-4; D may be TRBD1 (6 bases). V dropped 4 bases and J dropped 4 bases, with 17 bases sitting between them. CDR3 length equals 16 residues. Germline CDR1 reads MNHEY; CDR2 reads SVGEGT. In DNA, the CDR3 is TGTGCCAGCAGTTCTCTTTTGCAGGGGTTTAAAAACATTCAGTACTTC. Encoded protein: CASSSLLQGFKNIQYF.

This clonotype has at least ten counts. The V and J genes are TRBV7-2 and TRBJ2-3, with 11 bases identical to TRBD1. V gave up 3 bases and J gave up 0 bases; unmatched junction bases: 5. Per germline, CDR1 SGHTA and CDR2 FQGNSA. CDR3 length equals 17 residues. CDR3 amino acids: CASSFSGTGGSTDTQYF. CDR3 sequence (DNA): TGTGCCAGCAGCTTCTCCGGGACAGGGGGGAGCACAGATACGCAGTATTTT.

A note on this clonotype: This may be a read error: a much more frequent sequence differs by one nucleotide. The chain uses TRBV7-9 and TRBJ2-5; 14 nucleotides match TRBD2. The trim removed 7 bases at V and 5 bases at J, leaving 18 bases unmatched. The CDR3 extends over 19 amino acids. The V gene's germline CDR1 is SEHNR and CDR2 FQNEAQ (reference sequence). The CDR3 coding sequence is TGTGCCAGCAACAAGCGGGGTGGACTAGCGGGAGGAACGGGGGAGACCCAGTACTTC. This codes for CASNKRGGLAGGTGETQYF.

This rearrangement joins TRBV5-1 to TRBJ2-7; a weak D match, TRBD1 (6 bases). Trimming pared 4 bases from V and 4 bases from J, leaving 9 bases between. Per the germline V gene, CDR1 is SGHRS and CDR2 is YFSETQ. There are 12 residues in the CDR3. In nucleotides, the CDR3 is TGCGCCAGCAGCGATACAGGGTACGAGCAGTACTTC. It specifies CASSDTGYEQYF.

This clonotype has a count of ten or more. The chain uses TRBV6-5 and TRBJ2-7, with D tentatively TRBD2 (6 bases). The CDR3 runs to 15 residues. V was clipped by 0 bases and J by 6 bases, with 15 bases between them. Germline lookup yields CDR1 MNHEY and CDR2 SVGAGI. The CDR3 loop is CASSYSELEGLEQYF. CDR3 nucleotide sequence: TGTGCCAGCAGTTACTCGGAACTGGAGGGTCTCGAGCAGTACTTC.

This clonotype was detected ten times or more. The CDR3 nucleotides read TGTGCCAGCAGTTTTCGGGGGAAGCCCCAGCATTTT. Encoded protein: CASSFRGKPQHF. The chain joins TRBV12-3 or TRBV12-4 to TRBJ1-5; possible D gene TRBD1, 5 bases. This CDR3 is 12 amino acids long. V dropped 3 bases and J dropped 8 bases, with 8 bases sitting between them.

This clonotype came up many times. The chain uses TRBV27 and TRBJ2-3; the D gene is possibly TRBD1 (5 bases). The CDR3 has 12 amino acids. Trimming took off 3 bases at V and 8 bases at J, with 9 bases between the two ends. CDR1 and CDR2 (germline): MNHEY, SMNVEV (reference sequence). CDR3 coding DNA: TGTGCCAGCAGTTTCGCAAGGGGTACGCAGTATTTT. It translates to CASSFARGTQYF.

This clonotype was observed a few times. The genes are TRBV5-1 and TRBJ1-5, with a possible D match to TRBD1 (5 bases). The CDR3 spans 16 residues. Germline CDR1 reads SGHRS; CDR2 reads YFSETQ. The V end lost 7 bases, the J end lost 3 bases, and 20 bases lay between the germline ends. This CDR3 reads CASAGLQIQDNQPQHF. CDR3 bases: TGCGCCAGCGCGGGGCTCCAAATACAGGACAATCAGCCCCAGCATTTT.

This clonotype was recorded a few times. V usage is TRBV5-4 and J usage is TRBJ1-2; the D gene is possibly TRBD1 (5 bases). The CDR3 length is 15 residues. Germline V CDR1 and CDR2: SGHNT, YYREEE (reference sequence). Trimming shortened V by 4 bases and J by 6 bases, and 19 bases separated the two germline ends. The CDR3 coding sequence is TGTGCCAGCAGCCACATCGACAGCGGGGCGGATGGCTACACCTTC. Residues: CASSHIDSGADGYTF.